Reported below is one T cell receptor beta chain. Source study methods: Estimated nucleated cell counts came from reference gene primer amplification. Produced via immunoSEQ multiplex PCR; TCRdb's table is partial and in-frame only. V, J and clone size were drawn from that table, and D and trimming were deduced from the DNA. In the table there are under 250,000 clones, 70% to 90% of which are singletons. The CDR3 is 19 residues long. The ends lost 4 bases at V and 0 bases at J; junction bases unmatched: 15. Germline V CDR1 and CDR2: MDHEN, SYDVKM. This sample stems from a study of blood T cell repertoires in COVID-19. At the level of the study: Specimens from acute and convalescent COVID-19 originated in the United States, Italy and Spain. T cells, B-cell-depleted T cells, or PBMCs supplied cDNA or gDNA.

The chain joins TRBV28 to TRBJ2-3, with 8 positions matching TRBD1. The receptor comes from a man between 18 and 29 years old with active or convalescent COVID-19. Sequencing was carried out using peripheral blood. DNA of the CDR3: TGTGCCAGCAGTTCCCCGAGTAGCCGGACAGGGACTAGCACAGATACGCAGTATTTT. Translating it yields CASSSPSSRTGTSTDTQYF.